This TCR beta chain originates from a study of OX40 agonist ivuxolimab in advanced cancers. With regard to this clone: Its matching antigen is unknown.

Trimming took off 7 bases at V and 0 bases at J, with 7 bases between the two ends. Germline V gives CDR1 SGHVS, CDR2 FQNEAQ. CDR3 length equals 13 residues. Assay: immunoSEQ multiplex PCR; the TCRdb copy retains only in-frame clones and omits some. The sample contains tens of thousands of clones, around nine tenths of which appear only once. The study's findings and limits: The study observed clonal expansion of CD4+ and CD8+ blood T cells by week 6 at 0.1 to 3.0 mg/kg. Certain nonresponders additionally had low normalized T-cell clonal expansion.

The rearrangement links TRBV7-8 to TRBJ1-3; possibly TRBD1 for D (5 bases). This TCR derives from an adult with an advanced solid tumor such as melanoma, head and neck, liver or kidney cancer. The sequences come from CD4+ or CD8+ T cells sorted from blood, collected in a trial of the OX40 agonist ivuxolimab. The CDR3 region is CASTRDSGNTIYF. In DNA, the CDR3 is TGTGCCAGCACCAGGGACTCTGGAAACACCATATATTTT.